Listed below are T cell receptor beta chains from one sample, sequenced in a study of shared clonotypes between healthy human individuals. Assay used: immunoSEQ multiplex PCR; TCRdb lists only in-frame clones, some missing. The sample carries about 490,000 clones, around 78% recorded once. Input material: PBMCs. These receptors were obtained from a woman aged 40 to 50 in good health. Some clones in this sample may be carry-over from other donors' samples. CDR3s include the opening cysteine and the closing phenylalanine or tryptophan. Size is stated for part of the rows, as once, few or many counts, or as a class when the clone is expanded.

size	J	V	length	CDR3
-	TRBJ1-2	TRBV5-1	17	CASSRGQQPIVLMRYTF
-	TRBJ1-5	TRBV10-2	15	CASAPGQDANQPQHF
-	TRBJ1-5	TRBV6-1	14	CASSAIGGNQPQHF
-	TRBJ2-5	TRBV9	17	CASSPHSGLAGGETQYF
-	TRBJ2-2	TRBV19	15	CASSTDREYTGELFF
-	TRBJ1-1	TRBV9	14	CASSVGGEMGEAFF
-	TRBJ2-2	TRBV9	17	CASSPQGRDLRSGELFF
many	TRBJ2-1	TRBV9	15	CASSVTAGSYNEQFF
-	TRBJ2-2	TRBV5-1	15	CASSFGRTGTGELFF
-	TRBJ1-2	TRBV5-6	13	CASSAAAGHGYTF
-	-	TRBV28	15	CASTPRERELSEQYF